This TCR beta chain was profiled in a study of cytomegalovirus exposure and HLA in healthy donors. Overall study findings and caveats: As was reported, the HLA-A and HLA-B alleles of most subjects were accurately predicted from TCR beta sequences. Upon later analysis, TCR association rates were observed to vary by HLA locus, being highest for DRB1 and lowest for HLA-C. About 87% or about 30% of the time was how often most TCR beta V segments were productive, according to an earlier analysis.

For this clone: Its antigen remains unidentified.

Healthy people donating bone marrow made up the donors. The junction had 10 bases not matched to a gene; V was cut back by 5 bases and J by 7 bases. Germline V gives CDR1 LNHDA, CDR2 SQIVND (reference sequence). The CDR3 length is 15 residues. It was with 60 Vbeta and 13 Jbeta primers that the PCR ran. Method: immunoSEQ multiplex PCR; TCRdb's copy keeps in-frame clones and lacks some. Counted here are fewer than 200,000 clones, roughly 80% occurring once; the ten biggest clones make up around 6%. The clonotype comes from a man aged 35 to 55 in good health and CMV-seronegative. Sequenced sample: PBMCs. J is TRBJ1-4 and V is TRBV19, with 7 positions matching TRBD1. CDR3 loop: CASSRQGWVGEKLFF. CDR3 nucleotide sequence: TGTGCCAGTAGTCGACAGGGTTGGGTCGGTGAAAAACTGTTTTTT.